Presented here are 21 T cell receptor beta chains from one specimen sequenced in a study of regulatory T cells in long-lasting Graves disease. Relying on iRepertoire HTBI primers and Arm-PCR of CDR3 regions, the team built TCR beta libraries. In TCRdb, the multiplex PCR reads were re-called with MiXCR into one record per CDR3 protein. The sample records 350,000 to 400,000 distinct CDR3 sequences, about a sixth being singletons. The time point was: newly diagnosed GD, antithyroid drugs for less than 3 months. The TCR library was made from RNA extracted from PBMCs. These sequences were also reported in another study, on T cells in Graves' hyperthyroidism and ophthalmopathy.

Here the sequenced sample was peripheral blood mononuclear cells (PBMCs), taken at new diagnosis, from a patient treated with antithyroid drugs. The receptors shown here come from a woman aged 18-35 years with Graves disease.

The rearrangement links TRBV27 to TRBJ2-3; TRBD1 matches 10 bases. Germline assignment: CDR1 MNHEY and CDR2 SMNVEV (reference sequence). Trimming took 5 bases from V and 5 from J; bases not matched to a gene: 7. This CDR3 has 15 amino acids. CDR3 bases: TGTGCCAGCAGTCTCCGGACAGGGGGAGGAGATACGCAGTATTTT. This encodes CASSLRTGGGDTQYF.

This clonotype was picked up a small number of times. The V gene is TRBV5-1, the J gene TRBJ1-6, with D uncertain. CDR3 length: 16 residues. The ends were cut back, 1 base at V and 1 base at J, with 9 bases in the middle. Germline values: CDR1 SGHRS, CDR2 YFSETQ. CDR3 protein: CASSLTPSSYNSPLHF. CDR3 in DNA: TGCGCCAGCAGCTTGACCCCCAGTTCCTATAATTCACCCCTCCACTTT.

This clonotype was picked up many times. This chain links TRBV28 with TRBJ2-3; TRBD1 might be the D (6 bases). The V end was cut by 8 bases, the J end by 4 bases, with 19 bases between. Germline V gives CDR1 MDHEN, CDR2 SYDVKM. There are 15 residues in the CDR3. CDR3 residues: CASLGAGTSPDTQYF. The CDR3 nucleotides read TGTGCCAGCCTAGGGGCCGGGACATCTCCAGATACGCAGTATTTT.

This clonotype appeared many times. The V and J genes are TRBV28 and TRBJ1-2, with 7 bases fitting TRBD1. This CDR3 is built from 13 residues. J gave up 8 bases and V 7 bases, and 10 bases lay outside the gene matches. CDR1 is MDHEN, CDR2 SYDVKM, per germline. The chain's CDR3 is CASNHRGRKGYTF. In DNA, the CDR3 is TGTGCCAGCAACCACAGGGGCAGGAAAGGCTACACCTTC.

In this sample, this clonotype turned up many times. This chain joins TRBV20-1 and TRBJ2-3; D remains ambiguous. CDR3 length: 16 amino acids. The germline V and J ends were trimmed by 0 bases and 0 bases, with 13 bases remaining between them. Per germline, CDR1 DFQATT and CDR2 SNEGSKA (reference sequence). CDR3 residues: CSARDRSSGSTDTQYF. CDR3 nucleotides: TGCAGTGCTAGAGATCGCTCCTCCGGTAGCACAGATACGCAGTATTTT.

V and J are TRBV2 and TRBJ1-2; D may be TRBD1 (6 bases). The CDR3 covers 15 residues. CDR1 and CDR2 from the germline V gene are SNHLY and FYNNEI. V lost 7 bases, J lost 2 bases, and 17 bases lay in between. CDR3 amino acids: CASMESGGPNYGYTF. The CDR3 DNA is TGTGCCAGCATGGAGAGCGGGGGGCCAAACTATGGCTACACCTTC.

The sample holds many counts of this clonotype. This chain connects TRBV30 to TRBJ1-2; the D gene is possibly TRBD1 (6 bases). CDR3 length equals 14 residues. The V and J ends lost 3 bases and 5 bases respectively, with 16 bases between them. Germline assignment: CDR1 GTSNPN and CDR2 SVGIG (reference sequence). The CDR3 DNA reads as TGTGCCTGGAGAGTCGGGGCAGGGGCATATGGCTACACCTTC. Its translation is CAWRVGAGAYGYTF.

This clonotype was detected ten times or more. J is TRBJ2-1 and V is TRBV27, with D unclear. Between the trimmed V and J ends, which lost 3 bases and 1 base, there was a span of 4 bases. Germline V gives CDR1 MNHEY, CDR2 SMNVEV (reference sequence). This CDR3 has 13 amino acids. CDR3 DNA sequence: TGTGCCAGCAGTTTCGAGTCCTACAATGAGCAGTTCTTC. This encodes CASSFESYNEQFF.

CDR3 protein: CASTGLAGENTDTQYF. The CDR3 DNA sequence: TGTGCCAGCACGGGACTAGCGGGAGAGAACACAGATACGCAGTATTTT. The chain carries TRBV5-5 and TRBJ2-3, with 14 bases matching TRBD2. The CDR3 is 16 residues long. Germline V gene sequence: CDR1 SGHKS, CDR2 YYEKEE (reference sequence). Unmatched junction bases numbered 5, after V lost 6 bases and J lost 2 bases.

Many counts were recorded for this clonotype. The chain combines TRBV3-1 with TRBJ2-7; D may be TRBD1 or TRBD2 (5 bases each). Germline V lookup: CDR1 LGHDT, CDR2 YNNKEL (reference sequence). Trimming removed 1 base at V and 2 bases at J, with 15 bases between. This CDR3 comprises 16 residues. CDR3 loop: CASSQAPGTLAYEQYF. Here the CDR3 DNA reads TGTGCCAGCAGCCAAGCGCCCGGGACCCTGGCCTACGAGCAGTACTTC.

This clonotype is a singleton in its sample. An end of the junction differs from the germline gene, which may be a read error. The genes are TRBV7-2 and TRBJ2-2; D may match TRBD1 or TRBD2 (5 bases each). This CDR3 comprises 15 residues. Germline-derived CDR1 and CDR2 are SGHTA and FQGNSA. The CDR3 is CASSFRFLGTGEPFF. In DNA form, the CDR3 reads TGTGCCAGCAGCTTTAGGTTTTTGGGGACCGGGGAGCCGTTTTTT.

The table lists this clonotype with many counts. The gene calls are TRBV2 and TRBJ2-3, with 8 bases matching TRBD2. The CDR3 runs to 14 residues. The V and J ends lost 5 bases and 4 bases, in that order; junction bases with no gene match: 5. Germline V gene sequence: CDR1 SNHLY, CDR2 FYNNEI. CDR3 sequence: CASSREGWADTQYF. The DNA of the CDR3 is TGTGCCAGCAGTCGGGAGGGGTGGGCAGATACGCAGTATTTT.

About this clonotype itself: A much bigger clone sits one base away, suggesting this may be a read error. The CDR3 ends on some other residue instead of the conserved phenylalanine or tryptophan, so this is likely a read error. This sequence joins TRBV5-1 and TRBJ2-1; 13 nucleotides line up with TRBD2. Losses at the gene ends were 5 bases for V and 9 bases for J; bases not matched to a gene: 8. The germline CDR1 and CDR2 sequences are SGHRS and YFSETQ. The CDR3 length is 15 residues. The chain's CDR3 is CASSPGLAGVGEQFL. DNA for the CDR3: TGCGCCAGCAGTCCTGGACTAGCGGGAGTAGGTGAGCAGTTCCTC.

The rearrangement joins TRBV5-1 to TRBJ1-4; D is unresolved. This CDR3 is 15 amino acids long. Germline lookup yields CDR1 SGHRS and CDR2 YFSETQ. V was pared by 0 bases and J by 8 bases, with 14 bases between. The CDR3 bases are TGCGCCAGCAGCTTGGAGTCACCCAATCTGGAAAAACTGTTTTTT. This encodes CASSLESPNLEKLFF. The complete variable domain, with remaining parts taken from reference TRBV5-1 and TRBJ1-4, reads KAGVTQTPRYLIKTRGQQVTLSCSPISGHRSVSWYQQTPGQGLQFLFEYFSETQRNKGNFPGRFSGRQFSNSRSEMNVSTLELGDSALYLCASSLESPNLEKLFFGSGTQLSVL.

V and J are TRBV5-8 and TRBJ2-7; 14 bases map to TRBD2. CDR3 length: 17 residues. Germline V gives CDR1 SGHTS, CDR2 YDEGEE. The ends lost 3 bases at V and 4 bases at J; junction bases unmatched: 9. The CDR3 coding sequence is TGTGCCAGCAGCTCGATGGGGACTAGCGGGAGCGGATACGAGCAGTACTTC. Translated, it gives CASSSMGTSGSGYEQYF.

This clonotype was counted at least ten times. The gene calls are TRBV11-2 and TRBJ1-2, with 8 positions matching TRBD1. In germline, CDR1 is SGHAT, CDR2 FQNNGV. The CDR3 contains 15 residues. V shed 5 bases and J 1 base; nucleotides not matched to a gene: 6. CDR3 bases: TGTGCCAGCAGCACTTTAGGACAGGGTAACTATGGCTACACCTTC. It is translated as CASSTLGQGNYGYTF.

This clonotype was recorded many times. An end of the junction differs from the germline gene, which may be a read error. The CDR3 nucleotides read TGTGCCAGCAGGACGACAGGGGGCTCGGGCTATGACTACACCTTC. Translating it yields CASRTTGGSGYDYTF. This chain links TRBV3-1 with TRBJ1-2, with TRBD1 matching over 10 bases. This CDR3 is built from 15 residues. Germline-derived CDR1 and CDR2 are LGHDT and YNNKEL (reference sequence).

This clonotype was counted ten times or more. V and J are TRBV6-1 and TRBJ1-2, with 10 positions matching TRBD1. V trimming: 6 bases; J trimming: 7 bases; junction bases outside the gene matches: 8. Per germline, CDR1 MNHNS and CDR2 SASEGT. The CDR3 loop spans 14 amino acids. CDR3 amino acids: CASSPRRDRGGYTF. The CDR3 nucleotides are TGTGCCAGCAGCCCCCGCCGGGACAGGGGTGGCTACACCTTC.

The chain recombines TRBV6-2 or TRBV6-3 with TRBJ2-3; D may be TRBD2 (7 bases). The germline V gene encodes CDR1 MNHEY and CDR2 SVGEGT. The CDR3 runs to 14 residues. V was trimmed by 9 bases and J by 4 bases, leaving 17 bases between them. The CDR3: CASGGGGAADTQYF. For the CDR3, the DNA is TGTGCCAGTGGGGGAGGGGGGGCCGCAGATACGCAGTATTTT.

This clonotype was seen many times. The rearrangement links TRBV7-9 to TRBJ2-2; no definite D call. The CDR3 covers 14 residues. Trimming stripped 3 bases from V and 4 bases from J, with 9 bases between. CDR1 and CDR2 (germline): SEHNR, FQNEAQ (reference sequence). For the CDR3, the DNA is TGTGCCAGCAGCTTGGATTGGGGCACCGGGGAGCTGTTTTTT. It yields the protein CASSLDWGTGELFF.

This clonotype was picked up many times. V gene TRBV20-1 combines with J gene TRBJ2-7; D uncertain. The length of the CDR3 is 12 residues. Trimming removed 3 bases from V and 2 bases from J, with 8 bases in between. The germline V gene has CDR1 DFQATT and CDR2 SNEGSKA (reference sequence). This CDR3 reads CSARLQTYEQYF. The CDR3 DNA follows: TGCAGTGCTAGGCTACAGACCTACGAGCAGTACTTC.